This note documents a single T cell receptor beta chain sequence. What it recognizes is unknown. The entry originates in a study of T cell responses to AZD1222 COVID-19 vaccine. Overall study results and limits: Donors skewed white British and female; clonal diversity was possibly underestimated.

Data came from immunoSEQ multiplex PCR; TCRdb stores just in-frame clones and leaves some out. Among tens of thousands of clones listed, about 83% were seen once. CDR3 size: 11 residues. Germline CDR1 is KGHSH and CDR2 is LQKENI. Second-dose intervals near 4 or 12 weeks were combined. Specimen: peripheral blood, collected 28 days after the second AZD1222 dose. The clonotype comes from an adult who received the AZD1222 COVID-19 vaccine. The rearrangement uses TRBV18 and TRBJ2-7; 7 nucleotides align to TRBD1. CDR3 sequence reads: CSTGVGYEQYF. In nucleotides, the CDR3 is TGTTCAACAGGGGTGGGGTACGAGCAGTACTTC.